This is a list of T cell receptor beta chains from one sample in a study of regulatory T cells in long-lasting Graves disease. TCRdb reprocessed the multiplex PCR reads with MiXCR, giving one entry per CDR3 protein. Counted here are around 500,000 distinct CDR3 sequences, 15% to 20% occurring once; the ten biggest clones make up around a quarter. In addition, the sample was reused for a study of T cells in Graves' hyperthyroidism and ophthalmopathy.

The sample in question was peripheral blood mononuclear cells (PBMCs), obtained at new diagnosis, from a patient treated with antithyroid drugs. These receptors came from a woman aged 35-65 years with Graves disease. Each CDR3 is given with its conserved first and last residue. A D gene is named only where the DNA matches it firmly. Size is omitted from some rows. Given values are once, few, many or a class for expanded clones.

v_call: TRBV12-3/TRBV12-4; clone_size: many; d_call: -; j_call: TRBJ1-2; cdr3_aa: CASSPGGQETGYTF; cdr3_nt: TGTGCCAGCAGCCCCGGGGGGCAGGAAACTGGCTACACCTTC
v_call: TRBV30; clone_size: many; d_call: TRBD1; j_call: TRBJ2-5; cdr3_aa: CAWRGQGVLSQYF; cdr3_nt: TGTGCCTGGAGGGGACAGGGTGTTCTGTCCCAGTACTTC
v_call: TRBV9; clone_size: -; d_call: TRBD1; j_call: TRBJ2-5; cdr3_aa: CASSVRGTGGQETQYF; cdr3_nt: TGTGCCAGCAGCGTCCGGGGGACAGGGGGCCAAGAGACCCAGTACTTC
v_call: TRBV30; clone_size: once; d_call: TRBD2; j_call: TRBJ2-5; cdr3_aa: CAWSVLLAGGETQYF; cdr3_nt: TGTGCCTGGAGTGTACTCCTGGCGGGGGGAGAGACCCAGTACTTC
v_call: TRBV28; clone_size: many; d_call: -; j_call: TRBJ2-6; cdr3_aa: CASSSPEMHSGANVLTF; cdr3_nt: TGTGCCAGCAGTTCCCCAGAGATGCACTCTGGGGCCAACGTCCTGACTTTC
v_call: TRBV5-1; clone_size: -; d_call: -; j_call: TRBJ1-2; cdr3_aa: CASSLGYGLPGYTF; cdr3_nt: TGCGCCAGCAGCTTGGGTTATGGACTACCTGGCTACACCTTC
v_call: TRBV2; clone_size: many; d_call: -; j_call: TRBJ1-2; cdr3_aa: CASSPRGGPTAYGYTF; cdr3_nt: TGTGCCAGCAGCCCGAGAGGTGGGCCAACCGCCTATGGCTACACCTTC
v_call: TRBV6-1; clone_size: -; d_call: -; j_call: TRBJ1-3; cdr3_aa: CASGIGFGNTIYF; cdr3_nt: TGTGCCAGTGGGATCGGTTTTGGAAACACCATATATTTT
v_call: TRBV7-9; clone_size: many; d_call: TRBD1; j_call: TRBJ1-2; cdr3_aa: CASSRDSQAHGYTF; cdr3_nt: TGTGCCAGCAGCCGGGACAGTCAGGCCCATGGCTACACCTTC
v_call: TRBV6-1; clone_size: many; d_call: TRBD1; j_call: TRBJ2-3; cdr3_aa: CASSARGLSTDTQYF; cdr3_nt: TGTGCCAGCAGCGCGAGGGGGCTGAGCACAGATACGCAGTATTTT
v_call: TRBV18; clone_size: many; d_call: -; j_call: TRBJ1-1; cdr3_aa: CASSPARVGTEAFF; cdr3_nt: TGTGCCAGCTCACCGGCCAGGGTAGGCACTGAAGCTTTCTTT
v_call: TRBV24-1; clone_size: many; d_call: -; j_call: TRBJ1-6; cdr3_aa: CATSEAGKHNSPLHF; cdr3_nt: TGTGCCACCAGCGAAGCAGGGAAGCATAATTCACCCCTCCACTTT
v_call: TRBV20-1; clone_size: -; d_call: -; j_call: TRBJ1-2; cdr3_aa: CSAQAYGYTF; cdr3_nt: TGCAGTGCCCAAGCCTATGGCTACACCTTC
v_call: TRBV10-3; clone_size: -; d_call: TRBD1; j_call: TRBJ1-5; cdr3_aa: CAISTGEGNQPQHF; cdr3_nt: TGTGCCATCAGTACAGGGGAAGGCAATCAGCCCCAGCATTTT
v_call: TRBV6-1; clone_size: -; d_call: -; j_call: TRBJ2-3; cdr3_aa: CASTDRLIRDTQYF; cdr3_nt: TGTGCCAGCACCGACCGCCTGATTAGGGATACGCAGTATTTT
v_call: TRBV30; clone_size: few; d_call: -; j_call: TRBJ1-1; cdr3_aa: CAWGHNEAFF; cdr3_nt: TGTGCCTGGGGCCATAATGAAGCTTTCTTT
v_call: TRBV28; clone_size: many; d_call: -; j_call: TRBJ2-3; cdr3_aa: CASSLGQPRADTQYF; cdr3_nt: TGTGCCAGCAGTTTGGGCCAGCCTAGGGCAGATACGCAGTATTTT
v_call: TRBV9; clone_size: many; d_call: -; j_call: TRBJ2-7; cdr3_aa: CASSVGVVNEQYF; cdr3_nt: TGTGCCAGCAGCGTAGGGGTTGTGAACGAGCAGTACTTC
v_call: TRBV6-1; clone_size: -; d_call: TRBD1; j_call: TRBJ1-2; cdr3_aa: CASRLSGGGYTF; cdr3_nt: TGTGCCAGCAGGCTTTCAGGGGGAGGCTACACCTTC
v_call: TRBV27; clone_size: few; d_call: TRBD1; j_call: TRBJ2-6; cdr3_aa: CASSQRTGFSGANVLTF; cdr3_nt: TGTGCCAGCAGTCAGCGGACAGGCTTCTCTGGGGCCAACGTCCTGACTTTC
v_call: TRBV12-3/TRBV12-4; clone_size: many; d_call: -; j_call: TRBJ2-5; cdr3_aa: CASSKPRDGSQETQYF; cdr3_nt: TGTGCCAGCAGTAAACCCCGGGACGGCAGCCAAGAGACCCAGTACTTC
v_call: TRBV7-9; clone_size: many; d_call: -; j_call: TRBJ1-1; cdr3_aa: CASSLVGGPEAFF; cdr3_nt: TGTGCCAGCAGCTTAGTTGGGGGACCTGAAGCTTTCTTT
v_call: TRBV6-1; clone_size: few; d_call: -; j_call: TRBJ2-3; cdr3_aa: CAGMPGRPDTQYF; cdr3_nt: TGTGCCGGCATGCCAGGGAGACCAGATACGCAGTATTTT
v_call: TRBV15; clone_size: -; d_call: -; j_call: TRBJ1-2; cdr3_aa: CATSNQQGYYGYTF; cdr3_nt: TGTGCCACCTCAAACCAACAGGGATACTATGGCTACACCTTC
v_call: TRBV7-9; clone_size: -; d_call: -; j_call: TRBJ1-1; cdr3_aa: CAIPGRGTEAFF; cdr3_nt: TGTGCCATCCCGGGAAGGGGCACTGAAGCTTTCTTT